This record covers a single T cell receptor beta chain. This CDR3 comprises 12 residues. Deletions cut 8 bases from V and 0 bases from J, with 10 bases between. CDR1 is SQVTM, CDR2 ANQGSEA, per germline. The data are from a study of blood T cells in healthy people across ages. The authors extracted at least 5.5 micrograms of total RNA per sample. A sample-barcoded 5' primer and a J-beta primer mix were used in a second PCR of roughly 7 to 11 cycles. Paired-end reads containing CDR3 totaled no fewer than 2.5 million for each sample. TCRdb reanalysed the 5' RACE reads using MiXCR and keeps one entry per CDR3 protein. The sample comprises approximately 1.5 million distinct CDR3 sequences, 40% to 45% of which are singletons, and just over 4% rests with the top ten.

The chain is built from TRBV29-1 and TRBJ1-1; D perhaps matches TRBD1 (5 bases). The source of this sequence is a young woman in good health. Sequencing was performed on blood. DNA for the CDR3: TGCAGCCCAGGGTTCATGAACACTGAAGCTTTCTTT. Protein: CSPGFMNTEAFF. Supplemented by reference TRBV29-1 and TRBJ1-1, the full variable domain reads SAVISQKPSRDICQRGTSLTIQCQVDSQVTMMFWYRQQPGQSLTLIATANQGSEATYESGFVIDKFPISRPNLTFSTLTVSNMSPEDSSIYLCSPGFMNTEAFFGQGTRLTVV.